Included here is one TCR beta chain sequence, with context. In the source study's methods: Estimates of nucleated cell counts were drawn from the amplification of reference gene primers. Sequenced by immunoSEQ multiplex PCR; TCRdb stores in-frame clones only, minus some. The V and J calls and the clone size are those of that table, but D and trimming were determined from the DNA. The sample shows more than 100,000 clones, around 86% of them seen only once. This record comes from a study of blood T cell repertoires in COVID-19. As for the study in general: Both acute and convalescent COVID-19 samples were obtained from the United States, Italy and Spain. T cells, B-cell-depleted T cells, or PBMCs provided the cDNA or gDNA that served as material.

Per the germline V gene, CDR1 is SEHNR and CDR2 is FQNEAQ (reference sequence). V dropped 5 bases and J dropped 5; count of bases not matched to a gene: 0. The CDR3 runs 15 residues. The material sequenced was peripheral blood. The V and J genes are TRBV7-9 and TRBJ2-2; TRBD2 matches at 15 bases. This clonotype originated in a man aged 35 to 55 with acute or convalescent COVID-19. Written as DNA, the CDR3 is TGTGCCAGCAGCGGGACTAGCGGGAGGACCGGGGAGCTGTTTTTT. Encoded protein: CASSGTSGRTGELFF. The complete variable domain, with remaining parts taken from reference TRBV7-9 and TRBJ2-2, reads DTGVSQNPRHKITKRGQNVTFRCDPISEHNRLYWYRQTLGQGPEFLTYFQNEAQLEKSRLLSDRFSAERPKGSFSTLEIQRTEQGDSAMYLCASSGTSGRTGELFFGEGSRLTVL.